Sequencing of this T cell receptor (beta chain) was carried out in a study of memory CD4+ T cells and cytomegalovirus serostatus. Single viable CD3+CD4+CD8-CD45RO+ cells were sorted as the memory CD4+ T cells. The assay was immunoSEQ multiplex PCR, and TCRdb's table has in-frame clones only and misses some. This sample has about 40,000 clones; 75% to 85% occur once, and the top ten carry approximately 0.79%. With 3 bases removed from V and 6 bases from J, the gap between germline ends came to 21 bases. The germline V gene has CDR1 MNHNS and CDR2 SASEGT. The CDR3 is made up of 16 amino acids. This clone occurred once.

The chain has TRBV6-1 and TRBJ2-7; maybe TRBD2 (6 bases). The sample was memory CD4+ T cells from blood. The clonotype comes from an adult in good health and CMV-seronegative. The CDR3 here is CASSEGAGISVVEQYF. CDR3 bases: TGTGCCAGCAGTGAGGGTGCGGGGATTTCGGTCGTCGAGCAGTACTTC.